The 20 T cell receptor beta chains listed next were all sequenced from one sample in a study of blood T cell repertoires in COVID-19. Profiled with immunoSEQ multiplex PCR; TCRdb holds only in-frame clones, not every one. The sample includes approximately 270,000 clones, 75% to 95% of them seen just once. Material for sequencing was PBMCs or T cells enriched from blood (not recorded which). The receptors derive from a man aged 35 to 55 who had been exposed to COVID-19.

The CDR3 DNA is TGTGCCAGCAGCACAGGGACAGGGGGCGGGAAGGTGCAGTACTTC. Residues: CASSTGTGGGKVQYF. This chain joins TRBV27 and TRBJ2-7; 12 nucleotides agree with TRBD1. The CDR3 is 15 residues long. Germline V lookup: CDR1 MNHEY, CDR2 SMNVEV (reference sequence). The V gene end was trimmed by 6 bases and the J gene end by 9 bases; junction bases not matched to a gene: 12.

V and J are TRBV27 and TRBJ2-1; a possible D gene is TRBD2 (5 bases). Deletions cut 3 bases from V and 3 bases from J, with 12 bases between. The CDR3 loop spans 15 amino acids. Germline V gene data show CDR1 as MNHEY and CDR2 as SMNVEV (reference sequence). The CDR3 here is CASSFAAAYYNEQFF. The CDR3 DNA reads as TGTGCCAGCAGTTTCGCAGCGGCATACTACAATGAGCAGTTCTTC.

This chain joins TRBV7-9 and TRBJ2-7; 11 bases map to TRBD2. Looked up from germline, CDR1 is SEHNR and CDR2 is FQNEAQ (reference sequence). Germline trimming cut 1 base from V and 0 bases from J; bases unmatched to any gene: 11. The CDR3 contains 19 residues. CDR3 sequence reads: CASSLGMASGRLSSYEQYF. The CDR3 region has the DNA TGTGCCAGCAGCTTAGGTATGGCTAGCGGGAGGCTGAGCTCCTACGAGCAGTACTTC.

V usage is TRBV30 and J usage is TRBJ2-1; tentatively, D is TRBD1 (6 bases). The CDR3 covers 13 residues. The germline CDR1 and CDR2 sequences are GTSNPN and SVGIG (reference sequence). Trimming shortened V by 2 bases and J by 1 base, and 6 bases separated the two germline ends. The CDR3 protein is CAWSTGSYNEQFF. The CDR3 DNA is TGTGCCTGGAGTACAGGGTCCTACAATGAGCAGTTCTTC.

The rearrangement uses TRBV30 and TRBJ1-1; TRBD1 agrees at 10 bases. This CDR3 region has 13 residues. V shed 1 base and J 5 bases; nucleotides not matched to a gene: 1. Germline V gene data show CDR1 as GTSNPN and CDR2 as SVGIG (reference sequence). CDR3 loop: CAWSGDRGTEAFF. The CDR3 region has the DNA TGTGCCTGGAGTGGGGACAGGGGTACTGAAGCTTTCTTT.

CDR3 bases: TGTGCCAGCAGCCTAGGTGTTTTATCCTACGAGCAGTACTTC. Protein product: CASSLGVLSYEQYF. The chain is built from TRBV7-9 and TRBJ2-7; no definite D call. The CDR3 spans 14 residues. In germline, CDR1 is SEHNR, CDR2 FQNEAQ (reference sequence). Deletions cut 5 bases from V and 1 base from J, with 12 bases between.

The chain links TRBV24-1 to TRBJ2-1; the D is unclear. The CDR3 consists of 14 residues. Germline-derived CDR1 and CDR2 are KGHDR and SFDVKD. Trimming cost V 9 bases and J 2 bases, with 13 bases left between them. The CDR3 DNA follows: TGTGCCACCGGTCTGTCAGGAACCTACAATGAGCAGTTCTTC. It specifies CATGLSGTYNEQFF.

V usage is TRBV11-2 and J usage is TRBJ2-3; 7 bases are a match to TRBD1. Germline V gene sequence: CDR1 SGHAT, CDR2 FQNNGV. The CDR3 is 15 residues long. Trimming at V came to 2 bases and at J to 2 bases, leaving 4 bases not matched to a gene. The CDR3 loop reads CASSLRGTDTDTQYF. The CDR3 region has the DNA TGTGCCAGCAGCTTAAGAGGGACAGACACAGATACGCAGTATTTT.

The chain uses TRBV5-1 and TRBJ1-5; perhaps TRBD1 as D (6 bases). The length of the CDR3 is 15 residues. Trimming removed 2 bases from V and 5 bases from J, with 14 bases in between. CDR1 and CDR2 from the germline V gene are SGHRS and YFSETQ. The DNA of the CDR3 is TGCGCCAGCAGCTTAGCGACAGGCGCGGATCAGCCCCAGCATTTT. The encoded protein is CASSLATGADQPQHF.

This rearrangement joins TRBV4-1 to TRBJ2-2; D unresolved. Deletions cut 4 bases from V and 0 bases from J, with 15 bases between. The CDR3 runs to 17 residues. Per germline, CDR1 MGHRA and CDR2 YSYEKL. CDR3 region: CASSPEQNFANTGELFF. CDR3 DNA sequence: TGCGCCAGCAGCCCCGAGCAAAACTTCGCGAACACCGGGGAGCTGTTTTTT.

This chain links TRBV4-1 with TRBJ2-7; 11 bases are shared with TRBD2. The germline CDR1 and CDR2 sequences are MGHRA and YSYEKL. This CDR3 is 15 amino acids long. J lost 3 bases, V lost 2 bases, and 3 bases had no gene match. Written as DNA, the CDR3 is TGCGCCAGCAGCCAACTAGCGGGGGGAGTCTACGAGCAGTACTTC. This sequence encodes CASSQLAGGVYEQYF.

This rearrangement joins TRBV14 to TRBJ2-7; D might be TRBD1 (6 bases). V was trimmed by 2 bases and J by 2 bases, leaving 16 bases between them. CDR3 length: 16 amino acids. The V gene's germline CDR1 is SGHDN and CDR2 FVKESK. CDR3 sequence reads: CASSQLQGQAAYEQYF. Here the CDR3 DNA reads TGTGCCAGCAGCCAATTGCAGGGGCAGGCTGCCTACGAGCAGTACTTC.

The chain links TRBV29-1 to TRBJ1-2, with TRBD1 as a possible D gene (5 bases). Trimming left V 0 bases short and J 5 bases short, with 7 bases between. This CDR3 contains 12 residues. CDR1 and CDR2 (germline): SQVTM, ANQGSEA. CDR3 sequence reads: CSVEEGTYGYTF. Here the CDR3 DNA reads TGCAGCGTTGAAGAAGGGACTTATGGCTACACCTTC.

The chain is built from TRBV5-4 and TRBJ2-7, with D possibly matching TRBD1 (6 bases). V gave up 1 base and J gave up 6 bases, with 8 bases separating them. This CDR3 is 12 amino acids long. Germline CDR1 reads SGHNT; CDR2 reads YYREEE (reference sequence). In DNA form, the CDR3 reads TGTGCCAGCAGCTTGAAAGGGGGCGAGCAGTACTTC. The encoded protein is CASSLKGGEQYF.

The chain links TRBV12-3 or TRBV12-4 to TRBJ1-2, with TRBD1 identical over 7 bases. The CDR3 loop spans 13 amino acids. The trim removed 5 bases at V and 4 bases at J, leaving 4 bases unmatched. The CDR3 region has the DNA TGTGCCAGCAGTGCGGGACAGCGCTATGGCTACACCTTC. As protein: CASSAGQRYGYTF.

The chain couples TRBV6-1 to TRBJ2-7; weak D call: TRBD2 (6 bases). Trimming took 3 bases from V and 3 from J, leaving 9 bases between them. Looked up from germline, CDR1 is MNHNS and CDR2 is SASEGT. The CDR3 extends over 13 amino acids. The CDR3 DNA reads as TGTGCCAGCAGTGAGGGGAGGAACTACGAGCAGTACTTC. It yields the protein CASSEGRNYEQYF.

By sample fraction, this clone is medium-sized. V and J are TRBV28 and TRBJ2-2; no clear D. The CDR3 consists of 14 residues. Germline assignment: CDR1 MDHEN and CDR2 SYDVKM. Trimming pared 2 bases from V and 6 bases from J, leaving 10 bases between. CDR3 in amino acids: CASSLMSASGELFF. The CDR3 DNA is TGTGCCAGCAGTTTAATGTCAGCGTCCGGGGAGCTGTTTTTT.

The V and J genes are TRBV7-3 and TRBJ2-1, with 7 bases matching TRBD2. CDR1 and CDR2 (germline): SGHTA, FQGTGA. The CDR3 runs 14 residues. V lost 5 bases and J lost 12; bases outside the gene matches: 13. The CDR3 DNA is TGTGCCAGCAGCCCGACCCCGGGGGAGGGAAGGCAGTTCTTC. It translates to CASSPTPGEGRQFF. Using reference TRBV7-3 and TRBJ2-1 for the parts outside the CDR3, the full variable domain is GAGVSQTPSNKVTEKGKYVELRCDPISGHTALYWYRQSLGQGPEFLIYFQGTGAADDSGLPNDRFFAVRPEGSVSTLKIQRTERGDSAVYLCASSPTPGEGRQFFGPGTRLTVL.

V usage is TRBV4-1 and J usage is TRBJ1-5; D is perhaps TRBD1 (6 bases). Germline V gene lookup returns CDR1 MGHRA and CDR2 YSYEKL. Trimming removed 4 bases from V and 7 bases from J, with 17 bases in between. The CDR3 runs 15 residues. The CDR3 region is CASSLSTATGQPQHF. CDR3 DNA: TGCGCCAGCAGCCTATCGACAGCGACAGGACAGCCCCAGCATTTT.

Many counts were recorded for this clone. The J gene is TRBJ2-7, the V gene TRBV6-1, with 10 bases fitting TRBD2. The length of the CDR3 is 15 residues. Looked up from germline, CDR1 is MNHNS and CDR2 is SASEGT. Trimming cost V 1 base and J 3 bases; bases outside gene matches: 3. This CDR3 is CASSEEASGSYEQYF. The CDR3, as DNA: TGTGCCAGCAGTGAAGAGGCTAGCGGGAGCTACGAGCAGTACTTC.